Below, 16 T cell receptor beta chains from the same sample are listed, as sequenced in a study of blood T cell repertoires in COVID-19. The data were produced by immunoSEQ multiplex PCR, yet TCRdb's version contains in-frame clones alone and is incomplete. Of fewer than 250,000 clones in the sample, approximately 84% were seen once. Sequenced input: peripheral blood. All receptors come from a man aged 40-49 years with acute or convalescent COVID-19.

The rearrangement joins TRBV29-1 to TRBJ1-4; weak D call: TRBD1 (5 bases). Trimming took 6 bases from V and 3 from J, leaving 11 bases between them. Germline values: CDR1 SQVTM, CDR2 ANQGSEA. The length of the CDR3 is 13 residues. For the CDR3, the DNA is TGCAGCGTACGGGGACTGGCTAATGAAAAACTGTTTTTT. It translates to CSVRGLANEKLFF.

The chain employs TRBV20-1 and TRBJ2-5; D perhaps matches TRBD1 (5 bases). The ends were cut back, 3 bases at V and 14 bases at J, with 19 bases in the middle. Germline values: CDR1 DFQATT, CDR2 SNEGSKA (reference sequence). This CDR3 spans 12 amino acids. CDR3 sequence reads: CSASRSGASEYF. In DNA, the CDR3 is TGCAGTGCTAGTCGGTCTGGGGCCTCCGAATACTTC.

This clone was picked up many times. The V and J genes are TRBV27 and TRBJ2-7; 10 bases fit TRBD1. Germline V gene lookup returns CDR1 MNHEY and CDR2 SMNVEV (reference sequence). The V and J ends lost 4 bases and 5 bases, in that order; junction bases with no gene match: 5. This CDR3 has 14 residues. The CDR3 region is CASSSWTGGNEQYF. The CDR3 DNA sequence: TGTGCCAGCAGTTCTTGGACAGGGGGGAACGAGCAGTACTTC.

This chain joins TRBV9 and TRBJ1-6, with D possibly TRBD1 on 6 matching bases. The CDR3 loop spans 15 amino acids. V was shortened by 3 bases and J by 9 bases, with 16 bases between the two germline ends. CDR1 and CDR2 from the germline V gene are SGDLS and YYNGEE. For the CDR3, the DNA is TGTGCCAGCAGCGCCAATCCAGGGGCAGGTTCACCCCTCCACTTT. Its translation: CASSANPGAGSPLHF.

The rearrangement joins TRBV19 to TRBJ2-6, with TRBD2 as a possible D gene (6 bases). Trimming shortened V by 5 bases and J by 2 bases, and 7 bases separated the two germline ends. CDR3 length: 14 residues. Germline CDR1 reads LNHDA; CDR2 reads SQIVND (reference sequence). The CDR3 sequence: CASSAGTGANVLTF. CDR3 sequence (DNA): TGTGCCAGTAGTGCGGGGACTGGGGCCAACGTCCTGACTTTC.

The V call is TRBV11-1, the J call TRBJ1-4, with TRBD1 as a possible D gene (5 bases). V gave up 5 bases and J gave up 6 bases, with 16 bases separating them. Germline CDR1 reads SGHAT; CDR2 reads FQDESV (reference sequence). The CDR3 loop spans 15 amino acids. CDR3 sequence (DNA): TGTGCCAGCAGCCTGAACGCAGGGTGGGATGAAAAACTGTTTTTT. It is translated as CASSLNAGWDEKLFF.

The V call is TRBV24-1, the J call TRBJ2-5, with D perhaps TRBD1 (5 bases). Germline V gene sequence: CDR1 KGHDR, CDR2 SFDVKD. V was pared by 1 base and J by 7 bases, with 9 bases between. The CDR3 spans 13 residues. The DNA of the CDR3 is TGTGCCACCAGTGATTTCCAGGGTGGGACCCAGTACTTC. Protein product: CATSDFQGGTQYF.

The V and J genes are TRBV12-3 or TRBV12-4 and TRBJ2-3, with D unclear. V lost 6 bases and J 2 bases, leaving 6 bases between the germline ends. The CDR3 totals 12 residues. CDR3: CASSLLTDTQYF. The CDR3, as DNA: TGTGCCAGCAGCCTCCTCACAGATACGCAGTATTTT.

This sequence joins TRBV6-1 and TRBJ2-5; D perhaps matches TRBD2 (6 bases). The CDR3 extends over 15 amino acids. Germline loops: CDR1 MNHNS, CDR2 SASEGT. The ends were cut back, 1 base at V and 10 bases at J, with 19 bases in the middle. The CDR3 spells CASSEGTGLPDGQYF. CDR3 nucleotide sequence: TGTGCCAGCAGTGAAGGGACGGGACTCCCTGATGGCCAGTACTTC.

V gene TRBV7-9 combines with J gene TRBJ1-5; D gene unclear. CDR1 SEHNR and CDR2 FQNEAQ come from the germline V gene (reference sequence). The CDR3 is made up of 13 amino acids. V was trimmed by 1 base and J by 6 bases, leaving 7 bases between them. As DNA, the CDR3 is TGTGCCAGCAGCTTAGGAAATAGTCAGCCCCAGCATTTT. Translated, it gives CASSLGNSQPQHF.

V usage is TRBV12-3 or TRBV12-4 and J usage is TRBJ2-5; D not resolved. This CDR3 contains 13 residues. Trimming took 3 bases from V and 0 from J, leaving 5 bases between them. CDR3 sequence reads: CASSLQDQETQYF. Written as DNA, the CDR3 is TGTGCCAGCAGTTTGCAGGACCAAGAGACCCAGTACTTC.

The gene calls are TRBV7-9 and TRBJ1-2; D gene unclear. The ends were cut back, 7 bases at V and 1 base at J, with 10 bases in the middle. Germline V gives CDR1 SEHNR, CDR2 FQNEAQ (reference sequence). The CDR3 runs to 13 residues. CDR3 protein: CASTRGLNYGYTF. The CDR3 bases are TGTGCCAGCACCCGCGGTCTTAACTATGGCTACACCTTC. The full variable domain, its missing parts supplied by reference TRBV7-9 and TRBJ1-2, is DTGVSQNPRHKITKRGQNVTFRCDPISEHNRLYWYRQTLGQGPEFLTYFQNEAQLEKSRLLSDRFSAERPKGSFSTLEIQRTEQGDSAMYLCASTRGLNYGYTFGSGTRLTVV.

The chain employs TRBV4-3 and TRBJ1-4; possible D gene TRBD1, 5 bases. Trimming took 0 bases from V and 4 from J, leaving 9 bases between them. The length of the CDR3 is 15 residues. The germline V gene has CDR1 LGHNA and CDR2 YSLEER. CDR3 protein: CASSQDRGGNEKLFF. The CDR3 DNA follows: TGCGCCAGCAGCCAAGATCGGGGGGGTAATGAAAAACTGTTTTTT.

In its sample, this clone was seen a few times. The chain employs TRBV9 and TRBJ2-1; weak D call: TRBD2 (6 bases). The CDR3 contains 15 residues. Deletions cut 3 bases from V and 7 bases from J, with 17 bases between. CDR1 and CDR2 from the germline V gene are SGDLS and YYNGEE. The CDR3: CASSAAGGSGNEQFF. The CDR3, as DNA: TGTGCCAGCAGCGCCGCCGGGGGATCGGGTAATGAGCAGTTCTTC.

This chain uses TRBV20-1 with TRBJ1-5, with 7 nucleotides matching TRBD1. This CDR3 is 15 amino acids long. V lost 3 bases and J lost 4; bases outside the gene matches: 9. In germline, CDR1 is DFQATT, CDR2 SNEGSKA (reference sequence). The CDR3 DNA is TGCAGTGCTAGTCCCGCACGGGACAGTAATCAGCCCCAGCATTTT. Its translation: CSASPARDSNQPQHF.

The chain is built from TRBV5-1 and TRBJ1-2; the match to TRBD1 covers 9 bases. The CDR3 loop spans 14 amino acids. The germline V gene has CDR1 SGHRS and CDR2 YFSETQ. V was clipped by 6 bases and J by 5 bases; unmatched bases: 8. The CDR3: CASNPGTGYYGYTF. The CDR3, as DNA: TGCGCCAGCAACCCCGGGACAGGGTATTATGGCTACACCTTC.